The 2 T cell receptor beta chains in this list originate from one sample, sequenced in a study of T cell changes during pregnancy in multiple sclerosis. Profiled with immunoSEQ multiplex PCR; TCRdb holds only in-frame clones, not every one. The table has about 69,000 clones, approximately 90% seen once. The source was peripheral blood, collected in the third trimester of pregnancy. These receptors all stem from a female donor with multiple sclerosis, enrolled in a pregnancy study.

The chain employs TRBV27 and TRBJ2-1; no reliable D call. Germline V gene sequence: CDR1 MNHEY, CDR2 SMNVEV (reference sequence). This CDR3 has 13 residues. Trimming took off 6 bases at V and 6 bases at J, with 12 bases between the two ends. CDR3 in DNA: TGTGCCAGCAGCCGAACAGTTTTCAATGAGCAGTTCTTC. It codes for CASSRTVFNEQFF.

V gene TRBV11-1 combines with J gene TRBJ2-5; TRBD2 matches 12 bases. CDR3 length: 17 residues. V shed 5 bases and J 1 base; nucleotides not matched to a gene: 8. The germline V gene encodes CDR1 SGHAT and CDR2 FQDESV (reference sequence). The CDR3 nucleotides read TGTGCCAGCAGCACCCGACTAGCGGGGGCCTCCCAAGAGACCCAGTACTTC. It yields the protein CASSTRLAGASQETQYF. The full variable domain, its missing parts supplied by reference TRBV11-1 and TRBJ2-5, is EAEVAQSPRYKITEKSQAVAFWCDPISGHATLYWYRQILGQGPELLVQFQDESVVDDSQLPKDRFSAERLKGVDSTLKIQPAELGDSAMYLCASSTRLAGASQETQYFGPGTRLLVL.